Shown below are 26 T cell receptor beta chains from a single sample sequenced in a study of OX40 agonist ivuxolimab in advanced cancers. Profiling relied on immunoSEQ multiplex PCR, and the TCRdb table lists in-frame clones only, not all of them. Of tens of thousands of clones in the sample, over 80% were seen once. The specimen comprised CD4+ or CD8+ T cells sorted from blood, sampled in a trial of the OX40 agonist ivuxolimab. Receptors originate from an adult with an advanced solid tumor such as melanoma, head and neck, liver or kidney cancer.

Written as DNA, the CDR3 is TGTGCCAGCGCCCCGGCGGGGGCAAGCGAAAAACTGTTTTTT. This translates into CASAPAGASEKLFF. The V gene is TRBV6-5, the J gene TRBJ1-4, with a weak D call TRBD1 (6 bases). This CDR3 region has 14 residues. Germline CDR1 and CDR2: MNHEY and SVGAGI. Trimming stripped 8 bases from V and 8 bases from J, with 18 bases between.

The rearrangement links TRBV27 to TRBJ2-1; TRBD2 matches at 9 bases. CDR1 and CDR2 from the germline V gene are MNHEY and SMNVEV (reference sequence). The CDR3 sequence is 14 residues long. The V gene end was trimmed by 4 bases and the J gene end by 6 bases; junction bases not matched to a gene: 4. The CDR3 is CASSWRGRANEQFF. In DNA form, the CDR3 reads TGTGCCAGCAGTTGGCGCGGGAGGGCCAATGAGCAGTTCTTC.

V and J are TRBV7-2 and TRBJ1-3, with a weak D call TRBD1 (5 bases). Germline V gives CDR1 SGHTA, CDR2 FQGNSA. Deletions cut 8 bases from V and 0 bases from J, with 14 bases between. This CDR3 has 15 amino acids. In DNA, the CDR3 is TGTGCCAGCGGGGGAGGGATCCTCTCTGGAAACACCATATATTTT. This gives the protein CASGGGILSGNTIYF.

CDR3 residues: CASSFRDRGHEQYF. The CDR3 DNA follows: TGTGCCAGCAGCTTTCGGGACAGGGGGCACGAGCAGTACTTC. The rearrangement links TRBV7-9 to TRBJ2-7, with 12 bases matching TRBD1. Germline CDR1 is SEHNR and CDR2 is FQNEAQ (reference sequence). CDR3 length equals 14 residues. J gave up 5 bases and V 3 bases, and 2 bases lay outside the gene matches.

The V and J genes are TRBV30 and TRBJ1-5; D is perhaps TRBD1 (5 bases). CDR3 length: 14 residues. Deletions cut 2 bases from V and 1 base from J, with 9 bases between. Looked up from germline, CDR1 is GTSNPN and CDR2 is SVGIG (reference sequence). CDR3 amino acids: CAWSPDSSNQPQHF. The DNA for the CDR3 is TGTGCCTGGAGTCCCGACAGCAGCAATCAGCCCCAGCATTTT.

This sequence joins TRBV29-1 and TRBJ2-2; the D is unclear. This CDR3 is built from 14 residues. Germline V gene data show CDR1 as SQVTM and CDR2 as ANQGSEA. V dropped 1 base and J dropped 7 bases, with 13 bases sitting between them. CDR3 loop: CSVEVDPLRGELFF. The CDR3 region has the DNA TGCAGCGTTGAAGTGGATCCGCTCCGCGGGGAGCTGTTTTTT.

The J gene is TRBJ2-7, the V gene TRBV19; D is ambiguous. The V gene lost 3 bases and the J gene lost 2 bases, with 11 bases spanning the gap. The CDR3 consists of 14 residues. CDR1 is LNHDA, CDR2 SQIVND, per germline (reference sequence). As DNA, the CDR3 is TGTGCCAGTAGTATCCGGCGGAGCCCCTACGAGCAGTACTTC. Translation: CASSIRRSPYEQYF.

The chain combines TRBV5-1 with TRBJ1-5; 7 bases match TRBD1. Losses at the gene ends were 0 bases for V and 3 bases for J; bases not matched to a gene: 3. The CDR3 is 15 amino acids. The V gene's germline CDR1 is SGHRS and CDR2 YFSETQ. The CDR3 nucleotides are TGCGCCAGCAGCTTGGAGGGACAGTCCAATCAGCCCCAGCATTTT. Its protein product is CASSLEGQSNQPQHF.

The J gene is TRBJ2-7, the V gene TRBV7-9; 9 bases map to TRBD1. Looked up from germline, CDR1 is SEHNR and CDR2 is FQNEAQ (reference sequence). The junction had 3 bases not matched to a gene; V was cut back by 4 bases and J by 2 bases. The CDR3 runs to 14 residues. CDR3 region: CASSSDRGPYEQYF. As DNA, the CDR3 is TGTGCCAGCAGCTCGGACAGGGGCCCCTACGAGCAGTACTTC.

This sequence joins TRBV10-3 and TRBJ2-2, with TRBD2 identical over 11 bases. The CDR3 has 17 residues. J gave up 0 bases and V 3 bases, and 3 bases lay outside the gene matches. Germline V gives CDR1 ENHRY, CDR2 SYGVKD. The CDR3 loop is CAISDPGLAANTGELFF. CDR3 nucleotide sequence: TGTGCCATCAGTGACCCGGGACTAGCGGCGAACACCGGGGAGCTGTTTTTT.

The chain links TRBV19 to TRBJ2-1, with 9 bases aligning to TRBD2. The CDR3 totals 15 residues. In germline, CDR1 is LNHDA, CDR2 SQIVND (reference sequence). The junction had 6 bases not matched to a gene; V was cut back by 2 bases and J by 7 bases. The CDR3 loop is CASSIIAGASNEQFF. In nucleotides, the CDR3 is TGTGCCAGTAGTATAATAGCGGGGGCCTCGAATGAGCAGTTCTTC.

The rearrangement uses TRBV10-2 and TRBJ2-7; D gene ambiguous. CDR3 size: 14 residues. Germline-derived CDR1 and CDR2 are WSHSY and SAAADI. Deletions cut 4 bases from V and 6 bases from J, with 16 bases between. The CDR3, as DNA: TGCGCCAGCAGTGGGTCTCAGTCCGGTGGCGAGCAGTACTTC. Its protein product is CASSGSQSGGEQYF.

The chain employs TRBV19 and TRBJ1-1, with D tentatively TRBD1 (6 bases). Trimming stripped 8 bases from V and 1 base from J, with 11 bases between. Germline V gene data show CDR1 as LNHDA and CDR2 as SQIVND (reference sequence). The CDR3 is 13 residues long. The CDR3 coding sequence is TGTGCCAGTGGTGAGACAGGGAACACTGAAGCTTTCTTT. Amino acids: CASGETGNTEAFF.

The V gene is TRBV19, the J gene TRBJ1-1, with no clear D. This CDR3 has 13 amino acids. Germline values: CDR1 LNHDA, CDR2 SQIVND (reference sequence). V lost 5 bases and J lost 8, with 15 bases in between. This CDR3 is CASSVSVKTEAFF. In DNA form, the CDR3 reads TGTGCCAGTAGTGTCAGTGTGAAGACCGAAGCTTTCTTT.

This rearrangement joins TRBV5-1 to TRBJ2-1; TRBD2 matches at 10 bases. Germline assignment: CDR1 SGHRS and CDR2 YFSETQ. The CDR3 sequence is 16 residues long. With V trimmed by 4 bases and J by 4 bases, 8 bases remained unmatched. CDR3: CASSLVAGGPYNEQFF. For the CDR3, the DNA is TGCGCCAGCAGCCTTGTAGCGGGGGGCCCTTACAATGAGCAGTTCTTC.

This clone has only a few counts. Other DNA sequences within the sample encode an identical CDR3. The chain joins TRBV27 to TRBJ2-6; 7 nucleotides align to TRBD1. CDR3 size: 15 residues. Germline trimming cut 3 bases from V and 4 bases from J; bases unmatched to any gene: 3. CDR1 and CDR2 from the germline V gene are MNHEY and SMNVEV (reference sequence). CDR3 nucleotide sequence: TGTGCCAGCAGTTTTGACAGGGCCGGGGCCAACGTCCTGACTTTC. It is translated as CASSFDRAGANVLTF. Full variable domain (outside the CDR3, taken from reference TRBV27 and TRBJ2-6): EAQVTQNPRYLITVTGKKLTVTCSQNMNHEYMSWYRQDPGLGLRQIYYSMNVEVTDKGDVPEGYKVSRKEKRNFPLILESPSPNQTSLYFCASSFDRAGANVLTFGAGSRLTVL.

This clone appeared once. V is TRBV5-1 and J is TRBJ1-1; tentatively, D is TRBD1 (6 bases). Germline lookup yields CDR1 SGHRS and CDR2 YFSETQ. Trimming left V 4 bases short and J 3 bases short, with 19 bases between. This CDR3 is 16 amino acids long. The CDR3 sequence is CASSHTPGVGDTEAFF. CDR3 DNA sequence: TGCGCCAGCAGCCACACCCCAGGGGTCGGGGACACTGAAGCTTTCTTT. Full variable domain (rest looked up from reference TRBV5-1 and TRBJ1-1): KAGVTQTPRYLIKTRGQQVTLSCSPISGHRSVSWYQQTPGQGLQFLFEYFSETQRNKGNFPGRFSGRQFSNSRSEMNVSTLELGDSALYLCASSHTPGVGDTEAFFGQGTRLTVV.

This chain joins TRBV7-6 and TRBJ2-3; no reliable D call. CDR1 and CDR2 (germline): SGHVS, FNYEAQ. V lost 1 base and J lost 0, with 5 bases in between. The CDR3 spans 14 residues. The CDR3 loop is CASSLGVSTDTQYF. CDR3 nucleotides: TGTGCCAGCAGCTTAGGCGTGAGCACAGATACGCAGTATTTT.

This chain connects TRBV6-6 to TRBJ2-7, with 7 bases lining up with TRBD1. This CDR3 has 13 residues. Germline V gives CDR1 MNHNY, CDR2 SVGAGI (reference sequence). Trimming cost V 6 bases and J 4 bases; bases outside gene matches: 6. CDR3 nucleotides: TGTGCCAGCAGGAACAGGGGAAAGTACGAGCAGTACTTC. It is translated as CASRNRGKYEQYF.

V usage is TRBV27 and J usage is TRBJ2-7, with 7 bases fitting TRBD2. V lost 2 bases to trimming and J lost 2 bases; unmatched junction nucleotides: 6. Germline assignment: CDR1 MNHEY and CDR2 SMNVEV (reference sequence). The CDR3 is 15 residues long. In DNA form, the CDR3 reads TGTGCCAGCAGTTTAGGGAGCGGGACCACCTACGAGCAGTACTTC. Translating gives CASSLGSGTTYEQYF.

The genes are TRBV2 and TRBJ2-3; 7 bases are a match to TRBD1. The ends lost 3 bases at V and 4 bases at J; junction bases unmatched: 7. The CDR3 length is 15 residues. Germline CDR1 and CDR2: SNHLY and FYNNEI. In DNA form, the CDR3 reads TGTGCCAGCAGTGATTATCAGGGGGATGCAGATACGCAGTATTTT. It specifies CASSDYQGDADTQYF.

This chain links TRBV6-1 with TRBJ2-7; 12 nucleotides agree with TRBD2. The ends lost 2 bases at V and 5 bases at J; junction bases unmatched: 7. The CDR3 is 16 amino acids. The germline gives CDR1 MNHNS, CDR2 SASEGT. As DNA, the CDR3 is TGTGCCAGCAGTGAAAATGCGGGACTAGCGGGTCACGAGCAGTACTTC. This encodes CASSENAGLAGHEQYF.

This clone was detected only once. The chain links TRBV15 to TRBJ2-3, with D uncertain. V lost 3 bases, J lost 0 bases, and 16 bases lay in between. CDR3 length: 17 amino acids. Germline V gene sequence: CDR1 LNHNV, CDR2 YYDKDF (reference sequence). The CDR3 coding sequence is TGTGCCACCAGCAGGGGTCAACTCGTAACGAGCACAGATACGCAGTATTTT. Translation gives CATSRGQLVTSTDTQYF.

The chain is built from TRBV9 and TRBJ2-3; 12 positions match TRBD2. J was trimmed by 4 bases and V by 4 bases; bases with no gene match: 7. This CDR3 contains 16 residues. Germline V CDR1 and CDR2: SGDLS, YYNGEE. The CDR3 sequence is CASSPSGGVGADTQYF. The CDR3 DNA is TGTGCCAGCAGCCCTAGCGGGGGGGTAGGTGCAGATACGCAGTATTTT.

The chain is built from TRBV5-1 and TRBJ2-7; D is unclear. V was pared by 3 bases and J by 0 bases, with 10 bases between. The CDR3 has 14 residues. Germline assignment: CDR1 SGHRS and CDR2 YFSETQ. The CDR3 region has the DNA TGCGCCAGCAGCTCACGACACCCCTCCTACGAGCAGTACTTC. Residues: CASSSRHPSYEQYF.

The chain links TRBV2 to TRBJ2-3; TRBD2 agrees at 8 bases. Germline V CDR1 and CDR2: SNHLY, FYNNEI. The V segment lost 4 bases and the J segment 4 bases; nucleotides outside the gene matches: 7. The CDR3 contains 15 residues. The CDR3 here is CASSGSGSMADTQYF. For the CDR3, the DNA is TGTGCCAGCAGTGGGAGCGGGAGTATGGCAGATACGCAGTATTTT. Variable domain in full (rest from reference TRBV2 and TRBJ2-3): EPEVTQTPSHQVTQMGQEVILRCVPISNHLYFYWYRQILGQKVEFLVSFYNNEISEKSEIFDDQFSVERPDGSNFTLKIRSTKLEDSAMYFCASSGSGSMADTQYFGPGTRLTVL.